A single sample is the source of the 10 T cell receptor beta chains below, sequenced in a study of metastatic and nonmetastatic thyroid tumors. TCRdb reprocessed the PCR reads via MiXCR. This sample yields roughly 98,000 clones, of which more than 13% are seen a single time; around 3.3% belongs to the top ten. The entire patient cohort was treatment-naive prior to thyroid surgery. Sequenced material: blood. The receptors come from a female donor with papillary thyroid cancer or a benign thyroid nodule (not recorded which). Some clones in this sample may be carry-over from other donors' samples.

This clone was observed many times. The gene calls are TRBV19 and TRBJ2-3; D call uncertain. Germline V gene sequence: CDR1 LNHDA, CDR2 SQIVND (reference sequence). The CDR3 loop spans 14 amino acids. V was cut by 3 bases and J by 2 bases, with 9 bases left in between. For the CDR3, the DNA is TGTGCCAGTAGTATTGAGGCCAACACAGATACGCAGTATTTT. This sequence encodes CASSIEANTDTQYF. Based on the CDR3 plus reference TRBV19 and TRBJ2-3, the full variable domain is DGGITQSPKYLFRKEGQNVTLSCEQNLNHDAMYWYRQDPGQGLRLIYYSQIVNDFQKGDIAEGYSVSREKKESFPLTVTSAQKNPTAFYLCASSIEANTDTQYFGPGTRLTVL.

This clone showed up many times. The rearrangement joins TRBV27 to TRBJ2-7, with D possibly being TRBD2 (6 bases). The CDR3 loop spans 13 amino acids. V lost 3 bases, J lost 3 bases, and 9 bases lay in between. From germline, CDR1 is MNHEY and CDR2 SMNVEV (reference sequence). The CDR3 coding sequence is TGTGCCAGCAGTTTTGGAGGGAACTACGAGCAGTACTTC. Translating it yields CASSFGGNYEQYF.

This clone was seen many times. The V and J genes are TRBV12-3 or TRBV12-4 and TRBJ2-5; 9 bases match TRBD1. V was clipped by 7 bases and J by 5 bases; unmatched bases: 11. This CDR3 comprises 15 residues. CDR3 DNA: TGTGCCAGCACCCCGGGACAGGGTGTGGTGGAGACCCAGTACTTC. Protein sequence: CASTPGQGVVETQYF.

In regard to this clone: This could be a read error, since a much larger clone is one nucleotide away. The sample holds other DNA sequences that translate to the same CDR3. V gene TRBV10-3 combines with J gene TRBJ2-3, with D perhaps being TRBD1 or TRBD2 (5 bases each). The CDR3 consists of 18 residues. CDR1 and CDR2 from the germline V gene are ENHRY and SYGVKD. CDR3 in DNA: TGTGCCATCAGTGAGTCGAAAGCCGGTTCGGGACCCACAGATACTCAGTATTTT. This codes for CAISESKAGSGPTDTQYF.

This clone was found many times. J is TRBJ1-4 and V is TRBV28, with no clear D. The CDR3 totals 14 residues. The germline V gene has CDR1 MDHEN and CDR2 SYDVKM. V lost 4 bases and J lost 0, with 6 bases in between. DNA of the CDR3: TGTGCCAGCAGTTGGGCTGCAACTAATGAAAAACTGTTTTTT. Translation gives CASSWAATNEKLFF.

In regard to this clone: This clone may be a read error of a much larger clone one base away. This specimen includes other DNA sequences encoding the same CDR3. The rearrangement links TRBV7-7 to TRBJ2-2; D perhaps matches TRBD1 (6 bases). CDR3 length equals 16 residues. In germline, CDR1 is SSHAT, CDR2 FNYEAQ (reference sequence). The CDR3 loop reads CASSSQTGLNTGELFF. The CDR3 DNA follows: TGTGCTAGCAGCTCCCAGACAGGTCTGAACACCGGGGAGCTGTTTTTT.

This clone was counted many times. The chain uses TRBV12-3 or TRBV12-4 and TRBJ1-1; D might be TRBD1 (5 bases). The V end was cut by 3 bases, the J end by 3 bases, with 14 bases between. This CDR3 comprises 15 residues. The CDR3 sequence is CASSLSGPRDTEAFF. As DNA, the CDR3 is TGTGCCAGCAGTTTGTCCGGCCCCAGGGACACTGAAGCTTTCTTT.

This clone showed up just a few times. One junction end does not reproduce the germline sequence, and a read error may be involved. V is TRBV28 and J is TRBJ2-5, with a tentative D call TRBD1 (5 bases). The V gene's germline CDR1 is MDHEN and CDR2 SYDVKM. This CDR3 has 13 residues. In nucleotides, the CDR3 is TGTTCCAGCCGCATGGGGCCCCAAGAGACCCAGTACTTC. The encoded protein is CSSRMGPQETQYF. Full variable domain (outside the CDR3, taken from reference TRBV28 and TRBJ2-5): DVKVTQSSRYLVKRTGEKVFLECVQDMDHENMFWYRQDPGLGLRLIYFSYDVKMKEKGDIPEGYSVSREKKERFSLILESASTNQTSMYLCSSRMGPQETQYFGPGTRLLVL.

This clone showed up many times. V is TRBV7-2 and J is TRBJ1-6, with a tentative D call TRBD1 (5 bases). The V end lost 5 bases, the J end lost 7 bases, and 12 bases lay between the germline ends. The CDR3 is made up of 14 amino acids. The V gene's germline CDR1 is SGHTA and CDR2 FQGNSA. The CDR3 nucleotides are TGTGCCAGCAGCGTCAGGGTTGTAAATTCACCCCTCCACTTT. Its protein is CASSVRVVNSPLHF.

This sequence joins TRBV12-3 or TRBV12-4 and TRBJ2-3; D is uncertain. This CDR3 contains 14 residues. Trimming took off 8 bases at V and 0 bases at J, with 12 bases between the two ends. CDR3 amino acids: CASGGSRSTDTQYF. The DNA of the CDR3 is TGTGCCAGCGGTGGAAGCCGGAGCACAGATACGCAGTATTTT.